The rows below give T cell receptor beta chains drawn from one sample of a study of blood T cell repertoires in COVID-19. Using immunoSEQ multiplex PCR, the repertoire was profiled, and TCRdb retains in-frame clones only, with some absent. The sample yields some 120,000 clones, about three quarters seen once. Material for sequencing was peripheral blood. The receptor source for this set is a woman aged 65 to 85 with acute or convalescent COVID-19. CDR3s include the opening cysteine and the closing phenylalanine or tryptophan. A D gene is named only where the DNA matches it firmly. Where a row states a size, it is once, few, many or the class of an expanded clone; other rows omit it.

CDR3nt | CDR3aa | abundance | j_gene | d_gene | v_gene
TGTGCCTGGAGTGGTACAGTCTACGAGCAGTACTTC | CAWSGTVYEQYF | few | TRBJ2-7 | NA | TRBV30
TGTGCCAGCAGCCTTCCGGGGAGGGGGACCTCCCTCACCTTC | CASSLPGRGTSLTF | NA | TRBJ1-2 | NA | TRBV3-1/TRBV3-2
TGTGCCACCAGCAGAGATACTAGCGGGAGTGGTGGAAACATTCAGTACTTC | CATSRDTSGSGGNIQYF | NA | TRBJ2-4 | TRBD2 | TRBV15
TGTGCCAGCAGCTCCCGTGGGACTAGCGTCGACGAGCAGTACTTC | CASSSRGTSVDEQYF | few | TRBJ2-7 | TRBD2 | TRBV5-4
TGTGCCAGCAGCTTGGTGGGCAGCACCGGGGAGCTGTTTTTT | CASSLVGSTGELFF | few | TRBJ2-2 | NA | TRBV5-5
TGTGCCAGCAGTGAGTGGGCCTTCGACATACGCGAGCAGTACTTC | CASSEWAFDIREQYF | NA | TRBJ2-7 | NA | TRBV6-1
TGTGCCACCAGCACCACTAACGACGAGCAGTACTTC | CATSTTNDEQYF | once | TRBJ2-7 | NA | TRBV15
TGTGCCAGCAGCTTAGGGCAGGGGATTGTGAACGGGGAGCTGTTTTTT | CASSLGQGIVNGELFF | few | TRBJ2-2 | NA | TRBV7-9
TGTGCCAGCAGCCCGGGACAGATATACGAGCAGTACTTC | CASSPGQIYEQYF | NA | TRBJ2-7 | TRBD1 | TRBV11-2
TGCGCCAGCAGCCTACATAGCGACGGACAAGAGACCCAGTACTTC | CASSLHSDGQETQYF | NA | TRBJ2-5 | NA | TRBV5-1
TGTGCCAGCAGTCCGACTAGCCCACCCCGGGGATACACCGGGGAGCTGTTTTTT | CASSPTSPPRGYTGELFF | NA | TRBJ2-2 | TRBD2 | TRBV7-8
TGCGCCAGCAGCCCCGGCGGGAGCAGGGACGAGCAGTACTTC | CASSPGGSRDEQYF | NA | TRBJ2-7 | TRBD2 | TRBV4-1
TGTGCCAGCAGTTTCGCGACAGGGGGCCCCAACAGGGAGCAGTTCTTC | CASSFATGGPNREQFF | NA | TRBJ2-1 | TRBD1 | TRBV27
TGTGCCAGCAGCGGGACAGGGGAAAGGAGGTCACCCCTCCACTTT | CASSGTGERRSPLHF | NA | TRBJ1-6 | TRBD1 | TRBV9
TGTGCCTGGCGAGGACAGGCTTATAATTCACCCCTCCACTTT | CAWRGQAYNSPLHF | NA | TRBJ1-6 | TRBD1 | TRBV30
TGTGCCAGCAGTGAACCCAGGGCAGGGGAAAAACTGTTTTTT | CASSEPRAGEKLFF | NA | TRBJ1-4 | NA | TRBV25-1
TGTGCCAGCTCACCGGACAGGGCGACCTACGAGCAGTACTTC | CASSPDRATYEQYF | NA | TRBJ2-7 | TRBD1 | TRBV18
TGTGCCAGCAGCTTCTGGACGGAGGCGAATGAAAAACTGTTTTTT | CASSFWTEANEKLFF | NA | TRBJ1-4 | NA | TRBV7-9
TGTGCCAGCAGTGAACCCCCCAGAAGCGTAGGGACCCAGTACTTC | CASSEPPRSVGTQYF | few | TRBJ2-5 | NA | TRBV6-1
TGCGCCAGCAGTGGCATTACAGGGGCCCCGAATCAGCCCCAGCATTTT | CASSGITGAPNQPQHF | few | TRBJ1-5 | TRBD1 | TRBV10-2
TGTGCCAGCAGTACGAACACAGGGTATGGCTACACCTTC | CASSTNTGYGYTF | NA | TRBJ1-2 | NA | TRBV28